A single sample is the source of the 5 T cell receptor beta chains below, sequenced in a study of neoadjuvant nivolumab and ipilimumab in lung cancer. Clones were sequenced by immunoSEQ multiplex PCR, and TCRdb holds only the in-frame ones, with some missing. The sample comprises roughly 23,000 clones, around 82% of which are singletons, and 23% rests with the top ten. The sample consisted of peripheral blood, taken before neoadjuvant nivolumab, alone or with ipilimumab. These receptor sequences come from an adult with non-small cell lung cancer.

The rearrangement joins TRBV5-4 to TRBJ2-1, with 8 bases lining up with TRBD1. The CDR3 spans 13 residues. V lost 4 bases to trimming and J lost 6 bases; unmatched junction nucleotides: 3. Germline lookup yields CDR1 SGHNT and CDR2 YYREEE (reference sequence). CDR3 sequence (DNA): TGTGCCAGCAGCACCGGACAGGGCAATGAGCAGTTCTTC. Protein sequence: CASSTGQGNEQFF.

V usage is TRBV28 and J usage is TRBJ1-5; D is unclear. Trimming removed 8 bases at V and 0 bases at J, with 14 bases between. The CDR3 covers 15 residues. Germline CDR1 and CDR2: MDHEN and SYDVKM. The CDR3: CASASGFHSNQPQHF. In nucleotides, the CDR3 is TGTGCCAGCGCATCGGGATTCCATAGCAATCAGCCCCAGCATTTT.

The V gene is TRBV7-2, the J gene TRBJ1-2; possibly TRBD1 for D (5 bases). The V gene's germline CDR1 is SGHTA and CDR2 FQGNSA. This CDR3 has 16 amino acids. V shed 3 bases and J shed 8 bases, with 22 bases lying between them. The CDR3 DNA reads TGTGCCAGCAGCTTTGGGGCCGAGGGTTCCGTAAGGGGCTACACCTTC. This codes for CASSFGAEGSVRGYTF.

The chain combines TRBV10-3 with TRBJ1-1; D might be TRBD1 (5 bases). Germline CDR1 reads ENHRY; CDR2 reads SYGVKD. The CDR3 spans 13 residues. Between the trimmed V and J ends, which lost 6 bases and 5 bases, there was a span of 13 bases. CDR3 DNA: TGTGCCATCAGGGGAATAGGGGCGACTGAAGCTTTCTTT. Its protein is CAIRGIGATEAFF.

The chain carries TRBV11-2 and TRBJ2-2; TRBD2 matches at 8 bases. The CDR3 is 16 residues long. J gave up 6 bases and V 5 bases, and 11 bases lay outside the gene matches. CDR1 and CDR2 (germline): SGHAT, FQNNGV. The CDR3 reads CASSLTGAGEAGELFF. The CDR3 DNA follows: TGTGCCAGCAGCCTGACCGGAGCGGGAGAGGCCGGGGAGCTGTTTTTT. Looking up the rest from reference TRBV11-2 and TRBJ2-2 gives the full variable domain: EAGVAQSPRYKIIEKRQSVAFWCNPISGHATLYWYQQILGQGPKLLIQFQNNGVVDDSQLPKDRFSAERLKGVDSTLKIQPAKLEDSAVYLCASSLTGAGEAGELFFGEGSRLTVL.